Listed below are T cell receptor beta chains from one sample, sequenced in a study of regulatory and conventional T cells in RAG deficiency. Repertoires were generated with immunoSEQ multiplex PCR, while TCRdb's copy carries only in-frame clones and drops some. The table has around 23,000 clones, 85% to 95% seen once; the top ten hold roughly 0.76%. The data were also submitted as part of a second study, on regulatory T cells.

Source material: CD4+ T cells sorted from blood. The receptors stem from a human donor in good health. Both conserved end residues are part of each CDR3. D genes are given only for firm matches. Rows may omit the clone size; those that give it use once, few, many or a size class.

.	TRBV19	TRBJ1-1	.	TGTGCCAGTAGTCATATATCCGGGGCCCACGGGAGGACTGAAGCTTTCTTT	CASSHISGAHGRTEAFF
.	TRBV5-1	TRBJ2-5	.	TGCGCCAGCAGCTTTACTACCAGGGGAGAGACCCAGTACTTC	CASSFTTRGETQYF
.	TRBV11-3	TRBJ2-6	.	TGTGCCAGCAGCTTAGCCCAGCCCTCTGGGGCCAACGTCCTGACTTTC	CASSLAQPSGANVLTF
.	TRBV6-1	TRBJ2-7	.	TGTGCCAGCGTCCGGGACATAGTCTACGAGCAGTACTTC	CASVRDIVYEQYF
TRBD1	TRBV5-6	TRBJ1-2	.	TGTGCCAGCAGCTTGGAGACCCAGGGGGCATTTAGCTATGGCTACACCTTC	CASSLETQGAFSYGYTF
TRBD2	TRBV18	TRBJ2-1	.	TGTGCCAGCTCATCAGGTAGCGGGAGTGGGAATGAGCAGTTCTTC	CASSSGSGSGNEQFF
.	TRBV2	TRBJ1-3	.	TGTGCCAGCCGGGAGAGCTCTGGAAACACCATATATTTT	CASRESSGNTIYF
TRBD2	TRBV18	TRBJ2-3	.	TGTGCCAGCTCACCAAGAGGTCCTAGCGGGAGCGTAAATACGCAGTATTTT	CASSPRGPSGSVNTQYF
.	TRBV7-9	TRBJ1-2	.	TGTGCCAGCAGCTTAGCGACAGGCTATGGCTACACCTTC	CASSLATGYGYTF
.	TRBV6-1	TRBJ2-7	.	TGTGCCAGCATTATACGAACAGGTACCTACGAGCAGTACTTC	CASIIRTGTYEQYF
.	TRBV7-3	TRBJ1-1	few	TGTGCCAGCAGCTTAAAGTCCCGGACCACCCTCTCTTCAGCTTTCTTT	CASSLKSRTTLSSAFF
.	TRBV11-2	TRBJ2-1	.	TGTGCCAGCAGCTTAGATTTGGGGAATCGCTACAATGAGCAGTTCTTC	CASSLDLGNRYNEQFF
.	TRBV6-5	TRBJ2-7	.	TGTGCCAGCAGTTACTCTCGGGGGGCCCACGAGCAGTACTTC	CASSYSRGAHEQYF
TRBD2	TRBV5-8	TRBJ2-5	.	TGTGCCAGCAGCTTGGGGCGGGGGGGCCGTGAGACCCAGTACTTC	CASSLGRGGRETQYF
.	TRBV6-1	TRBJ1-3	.	TGTGCCGATAGGTACCATAGCTCTGGAAACACCATATATTTT	CADRYHSSGNTIYF
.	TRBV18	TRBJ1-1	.	TGTGCCAGCTCACCCTCGACAGGCTTAGAGACTGAAGCTTTCTTT	CASSPSTGLETEAFF
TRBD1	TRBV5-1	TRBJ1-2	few	TGCGCCAGCAGCTCGGGACAGGGCTATGGCTACACCTTC	CASSSGQGYGYTF
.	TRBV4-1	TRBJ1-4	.	TGCGCCAGCAGCCAAGTGGGGTATAATGAAAAACTGTTTTTT	CASSQVGYNEKLFF
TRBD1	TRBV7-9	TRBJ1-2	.	TGTGCCAGCAGCTTAGGAACCGGGACAGGGGGCGATGGCTACACCTTC	CASSLGTGTGGDGYTF
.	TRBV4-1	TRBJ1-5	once	TGCGCCAGCAGCCAAACAGGTGCTGGCGGGCCCCAGCATTTT	CASSQTGAGGPQHF
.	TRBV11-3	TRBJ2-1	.	TGTGCCAGCAGCTTATCCGGGACCCGGCTGTACAATGAGCAGTTCTTC	CASSLSGTRLYNEQFF
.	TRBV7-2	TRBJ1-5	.	TGTGCCAGCAGCTTAGACCGAAATCAGCCCCAGCATTTT	CASSLDRNQPQHF
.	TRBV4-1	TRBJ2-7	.	TGCGCCAGCAGCCAAGACTTCGGACAAACCTACGAGCAGTACTTC	CASSQDFGQTYEQYF
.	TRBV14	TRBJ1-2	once	TGTGCCAGCAGCCAAGACAGGGCGGGCGGCTACACCTTC	CASSQDRAGGYTF
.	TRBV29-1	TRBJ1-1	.	TGCAGCGTTGAGTTTCGAGGTGACACTGAAGCTTTCTTT	CSVEFRGDTEAFF
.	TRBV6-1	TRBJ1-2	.	TGTGCCAGCAGTGAGTGGACTGAGGGGGGCTACACCTTC	CASSEWTEGGYTF
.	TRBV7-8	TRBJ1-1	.	TGTGCCAGCAGCTTATTGGGCCAGATGAACACTGAAGCTTTCTTT	CASSLLGQMNTEAFF
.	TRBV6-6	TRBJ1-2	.	TGTGCCAGCAGCCCGTCATTCTCCTATGGCTACACCTTC	CASSPSFSYGYTF
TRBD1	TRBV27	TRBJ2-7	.	TGTGCCAGCAGTTTAGGTTTTGGGGGACAGGGGAGCTACGAGCAGTACTTC	CASSLGFGGQGSYEQYF
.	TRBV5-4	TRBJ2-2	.	TGTGCCAGCAGCTCCTCCGGCGAGCAACCCGGGGAGCTGTTTTTT	CASSSSGEQPGELFF
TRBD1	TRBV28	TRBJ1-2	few	TGTGCCAGCAGTGCCCCTTTGACAGGGGGCAATGGCTACACCTTC	CASSAPLTGGNGYTF
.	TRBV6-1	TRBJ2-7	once	TGTGCCAGCAGTGCACAGACTAGGGGTGAGCAGTACTTC	CASSAQTRGEQYF
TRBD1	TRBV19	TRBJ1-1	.	TGTGCCAGTCTACAGGGGGCGACGACGAACACTGAAGCTTTCTTT	CASLQGATTNTEAFF
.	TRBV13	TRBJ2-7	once	TGTGCCAGCAGTCCGGGACCAGCGGTATCCTACGAGCAGTACTTC	CASSPGPAVSYEQYF
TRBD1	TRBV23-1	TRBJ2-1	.	TGCGCCAGCGTTACCACCGGGACAGGGAACAATGAGCAGTTCTTC	CASVTTGTGNNEQFF
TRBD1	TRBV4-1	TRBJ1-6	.	TGCGCCAGCAGCCCAAGCGGACAGGGGAGTTCACCCCTCCACTTT	CASSPSGQGSSPLHF
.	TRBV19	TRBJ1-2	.	TGTGCCAGTAGGACAGTCCGGGGCCCGGGGGGCTACACCTTC	CASRTVRGPGGYTF
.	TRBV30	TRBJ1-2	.	TGTGCCTGGAGTGTCAGGGGAAACTATGGCTACACCTTC	CAWSVRGNYGYTF
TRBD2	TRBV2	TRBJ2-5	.	TGTGCCAGCAGTGACGGACTAGCGGGGACGGAGACCCAGTACTTC	CASSDGLAGTETQYF
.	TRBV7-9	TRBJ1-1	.	TGTGCCAGCAGCTTAGGGGGGCAGAACACTGAAGCTTTCTTT	CASSLGGQNTEAFF
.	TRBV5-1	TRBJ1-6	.	TGCGCCAGCAGCTCACTGCAAGAGTCGGCCCTCCACTTT	CASSSLQESALHF
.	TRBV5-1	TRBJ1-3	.	TGCGCCAGCAGCTTGTCCCTATTCACTGGAAACACCATATATTTT	CASSLSLFTGNTIYF
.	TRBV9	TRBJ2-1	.	TGTGCCAGCAGCCGAGTGAACAATGAGCAGTTCTTC	CASSRVNNEQFF
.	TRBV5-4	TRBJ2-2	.	TGTGCCAGCAGCCCGACAGGGAACACCGGGGAGCTGTTTTTT	CASSPTGNTGELFF
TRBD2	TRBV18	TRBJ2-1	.	TGTGCCAGCTCTCAAATAGCGGGAGGGCCCGCCAATGAGCAGTTCTTC	CASSQIAGGPANEQFF
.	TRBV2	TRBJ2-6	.	TGTGCCAGCAGTGAAAGGGGAAACTCTGGGGCCAACGTCCTGACTTTC	CASSERGNSGANVLTF
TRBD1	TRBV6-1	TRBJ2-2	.	TGTGCCAGCAGCATAACAGGGGGCCCCGGGGAGCTGTTTTTT	CASSITGGPGELFF
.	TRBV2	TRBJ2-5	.	TGTGCTAACAGCGTGAGGGAGACCCAGTACTTC	CANSVRETQYF
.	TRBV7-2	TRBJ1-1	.	TGTGCCAGCAGCTTAGGTCAGGGGAACACTGAAGCTTTCTTT	CASSLGQGNTEAFF
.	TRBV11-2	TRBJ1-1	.	TGTGCCAGCAGCTTATCGGGGGGGATGAACACTGAAGCTTTCTTT	CASSLSGGMNTEAFF
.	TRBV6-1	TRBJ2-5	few	TGTGCCAGCAGGGAGACCGGGTCCAAGAGAGAGACCCAGTACTTC	CASRETGSKRETQYF
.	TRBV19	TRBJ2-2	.	TGTGCCAGTAGTATGAAAAGCCGACTGAACACCGGGGAGCTGTTTTTT	CASSMKSRLNTGELFF
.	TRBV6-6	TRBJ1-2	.	TGTGCCAGCAGTTACTCACGTACCAGAGACTATGGCTACACCTTC	CASSYSRTRDYGYTF
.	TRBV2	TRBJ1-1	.	TGTGCCAGCAGGGCCCGGGGAATGAACACTGAAGCTTTCTTT	CASRARGMNTEAFF
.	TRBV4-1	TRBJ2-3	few	TGCGCCAGCAGCCAAGAATCAGGGGCTAGGACAGATACGCAGTATTTT	CASSQESGARTDTQYF
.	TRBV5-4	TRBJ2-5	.	TGTGCCAGCAGCGTTAATGAAGAGACCCAGTACTTC	CASSVNEETQYF
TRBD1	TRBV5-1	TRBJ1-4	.	TGCGCCAGCAGCTTGGCCGTGGGACAGCTTAATGAAAAACTGTTTTTT	CASSLAVGQLNEKLFF
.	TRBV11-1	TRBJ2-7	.	TGTGCCAGCAGCTTGGCCCAGAGAGGGGATGGCGAGCAGTACTTC	CASSLAQRGDGEQYF
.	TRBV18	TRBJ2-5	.	TGTGCCAGCTCACCGATAAGAGGGGAGACCCAGTACTTC	CASSPIRGETQYF